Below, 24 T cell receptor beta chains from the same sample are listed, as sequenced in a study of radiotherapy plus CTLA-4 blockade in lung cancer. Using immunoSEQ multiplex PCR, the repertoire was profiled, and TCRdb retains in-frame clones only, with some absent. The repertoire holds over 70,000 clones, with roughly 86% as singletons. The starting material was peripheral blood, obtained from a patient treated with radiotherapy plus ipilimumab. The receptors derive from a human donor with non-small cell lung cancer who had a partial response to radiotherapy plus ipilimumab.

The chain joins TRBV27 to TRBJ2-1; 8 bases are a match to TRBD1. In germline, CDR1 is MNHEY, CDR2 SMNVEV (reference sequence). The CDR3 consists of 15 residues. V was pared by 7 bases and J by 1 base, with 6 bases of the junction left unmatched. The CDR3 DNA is TGTGCCAGCACTCCTACAGGGGGATCCTACAATGAGCAGTTCTTC. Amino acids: CASTPTGGSYNEQFF.

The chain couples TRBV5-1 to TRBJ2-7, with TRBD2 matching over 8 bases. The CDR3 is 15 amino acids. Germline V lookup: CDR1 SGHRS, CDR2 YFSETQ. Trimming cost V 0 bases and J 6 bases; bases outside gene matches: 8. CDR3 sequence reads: CASSLATGGISEQYF. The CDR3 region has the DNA TGCGCCAGCAGCTTGGCAACGGGAGGGATTAGCGAGCAGTACTTC.

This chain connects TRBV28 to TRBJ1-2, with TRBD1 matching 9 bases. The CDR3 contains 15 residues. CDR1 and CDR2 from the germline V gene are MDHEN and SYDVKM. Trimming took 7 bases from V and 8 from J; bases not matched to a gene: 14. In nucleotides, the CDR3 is TGTGCCAGCACCGATTTGGACAGGGGAAGTGAAGGCTACACCTTC. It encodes CASTDLDRGSEGYTF.

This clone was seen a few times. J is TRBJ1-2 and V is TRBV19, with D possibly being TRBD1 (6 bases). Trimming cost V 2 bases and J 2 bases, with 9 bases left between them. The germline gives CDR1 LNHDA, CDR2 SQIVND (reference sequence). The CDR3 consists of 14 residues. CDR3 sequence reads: CASSIWTENYGYTF. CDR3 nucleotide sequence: TGTGCCAGTAGTATATGGACAGAGAACTATGGCTACACCTTC.

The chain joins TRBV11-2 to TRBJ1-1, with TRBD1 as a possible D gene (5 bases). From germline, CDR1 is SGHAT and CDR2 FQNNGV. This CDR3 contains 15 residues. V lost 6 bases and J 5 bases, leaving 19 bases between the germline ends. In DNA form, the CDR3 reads TGTGCCAGCAGAGTTCATGGGGGGAGGGCAACTGAAGCTTTCTTT. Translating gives CASRVHGGRATEAFF.

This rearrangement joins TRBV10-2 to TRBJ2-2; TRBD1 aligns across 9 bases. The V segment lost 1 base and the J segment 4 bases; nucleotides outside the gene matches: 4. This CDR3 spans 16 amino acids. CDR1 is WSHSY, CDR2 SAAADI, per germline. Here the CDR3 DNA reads TGCGCCAGCAGTGAGTTTTCGACAGGGGGCACCGGGGAGCTGTTTTTT. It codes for CASSEFSTGGTGELFF.

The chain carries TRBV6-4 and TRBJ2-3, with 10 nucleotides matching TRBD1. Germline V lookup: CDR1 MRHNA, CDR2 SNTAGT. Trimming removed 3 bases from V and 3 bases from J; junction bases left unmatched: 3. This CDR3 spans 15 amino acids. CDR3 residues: CASSEPGQGTDTQYF. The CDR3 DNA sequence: TGTGCCAGCAGTGAACCGGGACAGGGGACAGATACGCAGTATTTT.

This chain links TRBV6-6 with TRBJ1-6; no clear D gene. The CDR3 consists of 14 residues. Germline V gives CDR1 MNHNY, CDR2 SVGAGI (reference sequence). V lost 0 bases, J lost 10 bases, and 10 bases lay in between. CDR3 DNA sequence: TGTGCCAGCAGTTACTCGGAGAGGTCCTCACCCCTCCACTTT. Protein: CASSYSERSSPLHF.

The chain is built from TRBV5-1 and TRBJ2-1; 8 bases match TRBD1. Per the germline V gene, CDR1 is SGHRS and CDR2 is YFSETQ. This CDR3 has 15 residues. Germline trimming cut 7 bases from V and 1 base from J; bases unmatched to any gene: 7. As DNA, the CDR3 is TGCGCCAGCTCGGTGACAGGGGAATCCTACAATGAGCAGTTCTTC. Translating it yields CASSVTGESYNEQFF.

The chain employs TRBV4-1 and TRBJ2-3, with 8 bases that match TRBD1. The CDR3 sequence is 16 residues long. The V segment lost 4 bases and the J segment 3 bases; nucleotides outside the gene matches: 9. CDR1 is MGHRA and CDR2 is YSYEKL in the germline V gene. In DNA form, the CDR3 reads TGCGCCAGCAGCCGGCGAACAGGGGGTTCAACAGATACGCAGTATTTT. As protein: CASSRRTGGSTDTQYF.

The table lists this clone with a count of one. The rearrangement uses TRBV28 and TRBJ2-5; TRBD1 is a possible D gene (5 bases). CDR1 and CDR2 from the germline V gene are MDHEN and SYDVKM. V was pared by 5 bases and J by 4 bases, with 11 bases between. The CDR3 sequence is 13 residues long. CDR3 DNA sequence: TGTGCCAGCAGTGACGCCCAGGGAGAGACCCAGTACTTC. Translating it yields CASSDAQGETQYF.

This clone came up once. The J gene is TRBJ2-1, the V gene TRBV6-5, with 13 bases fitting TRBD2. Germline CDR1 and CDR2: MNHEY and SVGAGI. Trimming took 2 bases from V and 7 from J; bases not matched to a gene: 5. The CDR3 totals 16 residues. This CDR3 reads CASSYRTSGSKNEQFF. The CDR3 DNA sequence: TGTGCCAGCAGTTACCGGACTAGCGGGAGTAAGAATGAGCAGTTCTTC.

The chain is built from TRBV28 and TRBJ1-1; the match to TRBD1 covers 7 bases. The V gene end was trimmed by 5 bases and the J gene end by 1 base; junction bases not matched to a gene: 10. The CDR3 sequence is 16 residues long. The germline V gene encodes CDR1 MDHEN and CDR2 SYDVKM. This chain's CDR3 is CASSRWTGRENTEAFF. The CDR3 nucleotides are TGTGCCAGCAGTCGCTGGACAGGTCGGGAGAACACTGAAGCTTTCTTT.

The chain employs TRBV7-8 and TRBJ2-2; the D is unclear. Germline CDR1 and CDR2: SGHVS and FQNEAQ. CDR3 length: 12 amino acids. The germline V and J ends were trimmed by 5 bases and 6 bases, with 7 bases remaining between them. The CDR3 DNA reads TGTGCCAGCAGCCCCCCGGCCGGGGAGCTGTTTTTT. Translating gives CASSPPAGELFF.

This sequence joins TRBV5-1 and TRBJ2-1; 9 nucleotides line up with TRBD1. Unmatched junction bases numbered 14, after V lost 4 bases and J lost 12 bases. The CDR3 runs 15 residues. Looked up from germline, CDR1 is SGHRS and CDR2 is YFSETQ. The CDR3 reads CASSTDRGLTGGQFF. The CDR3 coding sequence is TGCGCCAGCAGCACGGACAGGGGACTTACGGGGGGGCAGTTCTTC.

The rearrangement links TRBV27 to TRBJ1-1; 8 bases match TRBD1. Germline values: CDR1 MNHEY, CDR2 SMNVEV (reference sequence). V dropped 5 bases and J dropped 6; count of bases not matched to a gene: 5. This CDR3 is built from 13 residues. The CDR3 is CASSTAGGSEAFF. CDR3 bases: TGTGCCAGCAGTACCGCAGGGGGCTCTGAAGCTTTCTTT.

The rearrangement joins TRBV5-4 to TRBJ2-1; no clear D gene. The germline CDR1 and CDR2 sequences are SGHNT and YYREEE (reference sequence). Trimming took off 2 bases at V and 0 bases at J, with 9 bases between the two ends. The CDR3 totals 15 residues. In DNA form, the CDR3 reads TGTGCCAGCAGCTTTTCACAGAGCTCCTACAATGAGCAGTTCTTC. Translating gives CASSFSQSSYNEQFF. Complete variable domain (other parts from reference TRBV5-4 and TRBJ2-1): ETGVTQSPTHLIKTRGQQVTLRCSSQSGHNTVSWYQQALGQGPQFIFQYYREEENGRGNFPPRFSGLQFPNYSSELNVNALELDDSALYLCASSFSQSSYNEQFFGPGTRLTVL.

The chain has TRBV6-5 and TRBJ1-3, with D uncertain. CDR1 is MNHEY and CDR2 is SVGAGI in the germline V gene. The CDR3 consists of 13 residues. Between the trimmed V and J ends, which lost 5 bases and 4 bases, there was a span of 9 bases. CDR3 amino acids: CASSTPRGNTIYF. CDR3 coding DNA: TGTGCCAGCAGTACCCCGAGAGGAAACACCATATATTTT.

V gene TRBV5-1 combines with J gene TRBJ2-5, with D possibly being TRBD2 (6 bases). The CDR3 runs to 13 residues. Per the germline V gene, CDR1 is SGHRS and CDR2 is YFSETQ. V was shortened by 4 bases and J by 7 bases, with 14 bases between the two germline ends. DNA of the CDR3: TGCGCCAGCAGCATCGGGACTGCGGGGACCCAGTACTTC. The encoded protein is CASSIGTAGTQYF.

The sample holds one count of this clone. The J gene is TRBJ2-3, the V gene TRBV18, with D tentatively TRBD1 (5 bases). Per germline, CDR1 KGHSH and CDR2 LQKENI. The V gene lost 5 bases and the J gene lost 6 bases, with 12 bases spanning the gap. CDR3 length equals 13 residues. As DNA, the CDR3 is TGTGCCAGCTCAGGACAACTCGCGGATACGCAGTATTTT. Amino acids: CASSGQLADTQYF.

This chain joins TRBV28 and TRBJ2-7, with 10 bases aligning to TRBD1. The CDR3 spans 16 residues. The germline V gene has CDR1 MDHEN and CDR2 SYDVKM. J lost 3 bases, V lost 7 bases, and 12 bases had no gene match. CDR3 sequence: CASTKQPRTGGYEQYF. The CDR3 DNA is TGTGCCAGCACTAAACAACCGCGGACAGGGGGCTACGAGCAGTACTTC.

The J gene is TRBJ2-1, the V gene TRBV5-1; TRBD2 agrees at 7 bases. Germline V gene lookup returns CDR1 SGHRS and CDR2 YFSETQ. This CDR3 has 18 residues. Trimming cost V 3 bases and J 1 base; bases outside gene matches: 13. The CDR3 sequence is CASSSLALRAGSYNEQFF. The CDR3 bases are TGCGCCAGCAGCTCGCTAGCCCTACGAGCGGGGTCCTACAATGAGCAGTTCTTC.

For the CDR3, the DNA is TGTGCCAGTAGTAATAGGGACAGGCCGAACACTGAAGCTTTCTTT. This gives the protein CASSNRDRPNTEAFF. The chain has TRBV19 and TRBJ1-1, with 8 bases matching TRBD1. The CDR3 loop spans 15 amino acids. Germline V gene lookup returns CDR1 LNHDA and CDR2 SQIVND (reference sequence). J was trimmed by 1 base and V by 4 bases; bases with no gene match: 5.

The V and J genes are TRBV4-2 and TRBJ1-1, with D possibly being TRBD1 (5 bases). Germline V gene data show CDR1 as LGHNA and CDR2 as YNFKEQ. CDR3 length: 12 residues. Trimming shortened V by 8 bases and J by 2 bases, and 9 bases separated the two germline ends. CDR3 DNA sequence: TGTGCCAGCGGGCAGGGTAACACTGAAGCTTTCTTT. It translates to CASGQGNTEAFF.